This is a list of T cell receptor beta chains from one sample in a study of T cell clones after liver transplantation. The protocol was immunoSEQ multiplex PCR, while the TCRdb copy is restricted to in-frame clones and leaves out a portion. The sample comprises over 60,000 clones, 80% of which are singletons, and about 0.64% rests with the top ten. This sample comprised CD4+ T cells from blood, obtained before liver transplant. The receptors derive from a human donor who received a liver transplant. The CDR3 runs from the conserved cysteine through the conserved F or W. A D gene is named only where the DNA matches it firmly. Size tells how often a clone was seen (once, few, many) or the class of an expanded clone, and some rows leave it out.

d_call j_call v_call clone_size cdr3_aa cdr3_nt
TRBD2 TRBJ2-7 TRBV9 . CASSPRTSAYEQYF TGTGCCAGCAGCCCTCGGACTAGCGCTTACGAGCAGTACTTC
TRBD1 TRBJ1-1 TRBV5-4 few CASSPDRDGEAFF TGTGCCAGCAGCCCGGACAGGGATGGTGAAGCTTTCTTT
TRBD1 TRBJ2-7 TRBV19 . CASSPSGQGSYEQYF TGTGCCAGTAGCCCCTCGGGACAGGGATCCTACGAGCAGTACTTC
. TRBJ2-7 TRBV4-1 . CASSVPGSSYEQYF TGCGCCAGCAGCGTCCCCGGCAGCTCCTACGAGCAGTACTTC
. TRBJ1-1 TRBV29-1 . CSVEIRQNTEAFF TGCAGCGTTGAAATACGACAGAACACTGAAGCTTTCTTT
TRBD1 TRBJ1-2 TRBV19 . CASSWDRGYGYTF TGTGCCAGTAGTTGGGACAGGGGGTATGGCTACACCTTC
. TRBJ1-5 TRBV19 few CASSIQGGQPQHF TGTGCCAGTAGTATCCAGGGTGGCCAGCCCCAGCATTTT
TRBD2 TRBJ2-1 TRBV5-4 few CATLSGSLGNEQFF TGTGCCACCCTTAGCGGGAGCTTAGGTAATGAGCAGTTCTTC
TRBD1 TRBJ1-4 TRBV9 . CASSGGQGEFGKLFF TGTGCCAGCAGCGGTGGACAGGGTGAATTCGGAAAACTGTTTTTT
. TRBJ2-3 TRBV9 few CASSVAQGVADTQYF TGTGCCAGCAGCGTAGCCCAGGGAGTAGCAGATACGCAGTATTTT
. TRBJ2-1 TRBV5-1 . CASSLVSSSYNEQFF TGCGCCAGCAGCTTGGTGTCGAGCTCCTACAATGAGCAGTTCTTC
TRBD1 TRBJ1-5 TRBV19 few CASRDHRGLGQPQHF TGTGCCAGTAGGGATCACAGGGGGCTCGGGCAGCCCCAGCATTTT
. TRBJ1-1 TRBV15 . CATSRVGAGLLGEAFF TGTGCCACCAGCAGAGTAGGGGCAGGCCTACTAGGTGAGGCTTTCTTT
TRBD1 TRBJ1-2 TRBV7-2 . CASSPGTGRLVGYTF TGTGCCAGCAGCCCCGGGACAGGGAGGTTAGTTGGCTACACCTTC
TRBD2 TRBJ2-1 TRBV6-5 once CASRLQLAGVNEQFF TGTGCCAGCAGGCTCCAGCTAGCGGGAGTCAATGAGCAGTTCTTC
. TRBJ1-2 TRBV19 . CASIGGSTGRYGYTF TGTGCCAGTATCGGTGGTTCAACAGGGCGCTATGGCTACACCTTC
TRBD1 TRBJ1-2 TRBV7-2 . CASSSSGGRSYGYTF TGTGCCAGCAGCTCCTCAGGGGGCCGAAGCTATGGCTACACCTTC